This T cell receptor beta chain was identified during a study of cytomegalovirus exposure and HLA in healthy donors. Study-level findings and limits: In presence/absence analyses, roughly uniform sequencing depth across donors was assumed. Most sequenced TCRs were rare (though some public TCRs occurred in many donors).

With respect to this clone: Its specificity is not known.

Germline V gene lookup returns CDR1 MNHNS and CDR2 SASEGT. The CDR3 spans 12 residues. Trimming pared 4 bases from V and 7 bases from J, leaving 8 bases between. 13 Jbeta primers and 60 Vbeta primers were used for the PCR. The method was immunoSEQ multiplex PCR; TCRdb's version includes in-frame clones alone and lacks a portion of them. The sample includes 150,000 to 200,000 clones, over 65% of them seen just once. The sequenced sample consisted of PBMCs. The rearrangement uses TRBV6-1 and TRBJ1-3, with unresolved D. The sequence came from a young woman in good health and CMV-seropositive. The CDR3, as DNA: TGTGCCAGCAGTGCCTCTCGGAACACCATATATTTT. Its translation is CASSASRNTIYF.